This TCR beta chain comes out of a study of blood T cell repertoires in COVID-19. The repertoire was sequenced with immunoSEQ multiplex PCR; TCRdb's copy has only in-frame clones and lacks some. The top ten hold more than 0.25% of the sample, which has around 620,000 clones, about nine tenths seen once. Germline loops: CDR1 SGHTA, CDR2 FQGNSA. CDR3 length: 19 amino acids. V lost 5 bases to trimming and J lost 0 bases; unmatched junction nucleotides: 16. This chain uses TRBV7-2 with TRBJ2-1; 7 nucleotides line up with TRBD2. The sequence was collected from a woman under 30 with acute or convalescent COVID-19. Material: peripheral blood. The CDR3 protein is CASSPSFDQRGSSYNEQFF. In nucleotides, the CDR3 is TGTGCCAGCAGCCCATCTTTCGACCAGCGGGGAAGCTCCTACAATGAGCAGTTCTTC.